The T cell receptor beta chain described here comes from a study of T cell responses to AZD1222 COVID-19 vaccine. The CDR3 length is 14 residues. With V trimmed by 4 bases and J by 4 bases, 5 bases remained unmatched. Germline V gene lookup returns CDR1 SGHAT and CDR2 FQNNGV. Data came from immunoSEQ multiplex PCR; TCRdb stores just in-frame clones and leaves some out. The sample contains about 84,000 clones, about 85% of which appear only once. The chain links TRBV11-2 to TRBJ1-1; 8 positions agree with TRBD1. The TCR originated in an adult in good health. The specimen was peripheral blood, collected on day 0 of AZD1222 vaccination. For the CDR3, the DNA is TGTGCCAGCAGCTCAGGGGGCTGGAGCACTGAAGCTTTCTTT. Translating gives CASSSGGWSTEAFF.